The rows below give T cell receptor beta chains drawn from one sample of a study of blood T cell repertoires in COVID-19. Sequencing was performed with immunoSEQ multiplex PCR; in TCRdb, only in-frame clones are kept and a portion is missing. The profile shows about 170,000 clones, approximately 86% of them singletons. The specimen sequenced was peripheral blood. The receptors shown here come from a woman of 80 years or more with COVID-19, enrolled during active disease. CDR3s include the opening cysteine and the closing phenylalanine or tryptophan. A D gene is named only where the DNA matches it firmly. Only some rows state a clone size, as once, few, many or a class for expanded clones.

>TRBJ2-7|NA|TRBV6-5|NA
CASTSFHEQYF
TGTGCCAGCACCTCTTTCCACGAGCAGTACTTC
>TRBJ1-2|NA|TRBV5-1|TRBD1
CASRRTGGLGYTF
TGCGCCAGCAGACGGACAGGGGGCTTGGGCTACACCTTC
>TRBJ2-1|NA|TRBV6-5|TRBD2
CASSSGGLALNEQFF
TGTGCCAGCAGCTCCGGCGGACTAGCGTTGAATGAGCAGTTCTTC
>TRBJ1-1|NA|TRBV4-1|NA
CASSEGPDTEAFF
TGCGCCAGCAGCGAGGGTCCGGACACTGAAGCTTTCTTT
>TRBJ1-1|NA|TRBV28|NA
CASSPGDYRWGTEAFF
TGTGCCAGCAGTCCTGGGGACTATCGCTGGGGCACTGAAGCTTTCTTT
>TRBJ2-1|NA|TRBV27|TRBD2
CASSRGLAGASYNEQFF
TGTGCCAGCAGCCGCGGACTAGCGGGAGCTTCCTACAATGAGCAGTTCTTC
>TRBJ1-1|NA|TRBV11-2|NA
CASSLSGTQAFF
TGTGCCAGCAGCTTATCCGGGACTCAAGCTTTCTTT
>TRBJ2-5|NA|TRBV7-9|NA
CASSLAAAPQYF
TGTGCCAGCAGCTTAGCCGCTGCGCCCCAGTACTTC
>TRBJ2-5|NA|TRBV7-2|NA
CASSWASATQETQYF
TGTGCCAGCAGCTGGGCTAGCGCCACCCAAGAGACCCAGTACTTC
>TRBJ2-1|few|TRBV7-2|NA
CASSAGGGGPNEQFF
TGTGCCAGCAGCGCAGGAGGGGGAGGGCCGAATGAGCAGTTCTTC
>TRBJ2-5|NA|TRBV7-3|NA
CASRVWGPEETQYF
TGTGCCAGCAGGGTGTGGGGCCCTGAAGAGACCCAGTACTTC
>TRBJ1-1|NA|TRBV19|NA
CASSIKLQGAEAFF
TGTGCCAGTAGTATAAAGTTACAGGGAGCTGAAGCTTTCTTT
>TRBJ2-7|NA|TRBV7-8|NA
CASSSPTGLAYEQYF
TGTGCCAGCAGCTCGCCGACAGGTCTGGCCTACGAGCAGTACTTC
>TRBJ2-7|NA|TRBV7-2|TRBD1
CASSSPDRAYEQYF
TGTGCCAGCAGCTCCCCGGACAGGGCCTACGAGCAGTACTTC
>TRBJ1-4|NA|TRBV28|NA
CASSSPQGGGEKLFF
TGTGCCAGCAGTTCCCCGCAGGGAGGCGGCGAAAAACTGTTTTTT
>TRBJ2-6|NA|TRBV4-1|TRBD1
CASSLVGTGNVLTF
TGCGCCAGCAGCCTGGTCGGGACAGGCAACGTCCTGACTTTC
>TRBJ2-7|NA|TRBV18|TRBD2
CASSPPPTSDPREQYF
TGTGCCAGCTCACCACCCCCGACTAGCGACCCTCGCGAGCAGTACTTC
>TRBJ1-5|NA|TRBV7-9|TRBD1
CASSPGGQSNQPQHF
TGTGCCAGCAGCCCCGGGGGACAGTCCAATCAGCCCCAGCATTTT
>TRBJ2-7|once|TRBV3-1/TRBV3-2|NA
CASSPSQTSYEQYF
TGTGCCAGCAGCCCGAGCCAGACTTCCTACGAGCAGTACTTC
>TRBJ1-2|NA|TRBV14|NA
CASSQVAAGSVKGYTF
TGTGCCAGCAGCCAAGTGGCCGCAGGGTCGGTGAAGGGCTACACCTTC
>TRBJ1-2|NA|TRBV7-9|NA
CASSLVTAGSQGYTF
TGTGCCAGCAGCTTAGTCACCGCAGGGTCGCAGGGCTACACCTTC
>TRBJ1-5|NA|TRBV7-2|NA
CASSTGLANQPQHF
TGTGCCAGCAGCACAGGGTTGGCCAATCAGCCCCAGCATTTT
>TRBJ1-2|NA|TRBV4-1|NA
CASSHRTGGDYGYTF
TGCGCCAGCAGCCACCGAACCGGGGGGGACTATGGCTACACCTTC
>TRBJ2-7|NA|TRBV13|NA
CASSSGYGWSEQYF
TGTGCCAGCAGCTCAGGTTATGGGTGGAGCGAGCAGTACTTC
>TRBJ2-3|NA|TRBV10-3|TRBD2
CAISESDSGIDTQYF
TGTGCCATCAGTGAGTCAGATAGCGGGATTGATACGCAGTATTTT
>TRBJ1-1|NA|TRBV7-2|NA
CASSLGGGSAEAFF
TGTGCCAGCAGCTTGGGTGGAGGTAGCGCTGAAGCTTTCTTT
>TRBJ2-3|NA|TRBV5-5|TRBD2
CASSSSGSHTDTQYF
TGTGCCAGCAGCTCGAGCGGGAGCCACACAGATACGCAGTATTTT
>TRBJ2-2|NA|TRBV5-1|NA
CASSWSGTGELFF
TGCGCCAGCAGTTGGAGCGGGACCGGGGAGCTGTTTTTT
>TRBJ2-1|NA|TRBV28|NA
CASSPSLNEQFF
TGTGCCAGCAGCCCTTCTCTGAATGAGCAGTTCTTC
>TRBJ1-3|NA|TRBV5-4|TRBD1
CASSMPGGQGAHTIYF
TGTGCCAGCAGCATGCCTGGCGGACAGGGGGCCCACACCATATATTTT
>TRBJ2-5|once|TRBV5-1|TRBD1
CASSLLHVRQGVEREETQYF
TGCGCCAGCAGCTTGCTCCACGTTAGACAGGGGGTTGAGAGGGAAGAGACCCAGTACTTC
>TRBJ1-5|NA|TRBV5-4|TRBD1
CASSMGGQGAYQPQHF
TGTGCCAGCAGCATGGGGGGACAGGGGGCTTATCAGCCCCAGCATTTT
>TRBJ2-5|NA|TRBV7-9|TRBD2
CASSLGLGLAAQETQYF
TGTGCCAGCAGCTTAGGGCTGGGACTAGCGGCCCAAGAGACCCAGTACTTC
>TRBJ2-2|NA|TRBV7-9|NA
CASSTRAGIGGELFF
TGTGCCAGCAGCACTCGCGCGGGAATTGGCGGGGAGCTGTTTTTT
>TRBJ2-1|once|TRBV5-1|TRBD2
CASSPVGTSVYNEQFF
TGCGCCAGCAGCCCGGTTGGGACTAGCGTCTACAATGAGCAGTTCTTC
>TRBJ2-7|NA|TRBV4-1|TRBD1
CASSQALTTLSDGTAYEQYF
TGCGCCAGCAGCCAAGCACTCACGACATTAAGTGATGGGACAGCCTACGAGCAGTACTTC
>TRBJ2-7|NA|TRBV7-2|TRBD2
CASSLVASGRAFSYEQYF
TGTGCCAGCAGCTTAGTGGCTAGCGGGCGCGCTTTCTCCTACGAGCAGTACTTC
>TRBJ1-1|NA|TRBV29-1|NA
CSVVSGRTEAFF
TGCAGCGTTGTAAGTGGGAGAACTGAAGCTTTCTTT
>TRBJ2-7|NA|TRBV13|TRBD1
CASKAYTGGEQYF
TGTGCCAGCAAAGCTTACACAGGGGGCGAGCAGTACTTC
>TRBJ2-1|NA|TRBV7-6|NA
CASSLAPVAQYNEQFF
TGTGCCAGCAGCTTAGCCCCGGTAGCGCAGTACAATGAGCAGTTCTTC
>TRBJ2-7|NA|TRBV6-5|TRBD2
CASRMGPSGESEQYF
TGTGCCAGCAGGATGGGTCCTAGCGGCGAATCCGAGCAGTACTTC
>TRBJ2-7|NA|TRBV7-2|TRBD2
CASSLSGSSYEQYF
TGTGCCAGCAGCCTAAGCGGGAGCTCCTACGAGCAGTACTTC
>TRBJ1-1|few|TRBV18|NA
CASSLHLNTEAFF
TGTGCCAGCTCACTCCATCTGAACACTGAAGCTTTCTTT
>TRBJ2-7|NA|TRBV3-1/TRBV3-2|NA
CASSQAPVYEQYF
TGTGCCAGCAGCCAAGCCCCCGTCTACGAGCAGTACTTC
>TRBJ1-1|NA|TRBV18|NA
CASSPINGILDTEAFF
TGTGCCAGCTCACCCATTAACGGGATCCTGGACACTGAAGCTTTCTTT
>TRBJ1-4|NA|TRBV6-6|NA
CASSYTRHSTNEKLFF
TGTGCCAGCAGTTACACAAGACATTCAACTAATGAAAAACTGTTTTTT
>TRBJ2-1|NA|TRBV19|NA
CASSSDSPPNSEQFF
TGTGCCAGTAGTTCCGACAGTCCCCCCAATAGTGAGCAGTTCTTC
>TRBJ2-7|NA|TRBV19|NA
CASSTRLMGQVGDYEQYF
TGTGCCAGTAGTACCCGTTTGATGGGCCAAGTAGGTGACTACGAGCAGTACTTC
>TRBJ2-1|NA|TRBV6-5|TRBD1
CASQRQGAYNEQFF
TGTGCCAGCCAGAGACAGGGGGCCTACAATGAGCAGTTCTTC
>TRBJ1-4|NA|TRBV28|NA
CAIEGVNEKLFF
TGTGCCATAGAGGGGGTTAATGAAAAACTGTTTTTT
>TRBJ1-2|NA|TRBV7-2|NA
CASSRAGGGIYGYTF
TGTGCCAGCAGCCGCGCGGGGGGAGGAATTTATGGCTACACCTTC
>TRBJ1-2|once|TRBV6-5|NA
CASSYSQGSNYGYTF
TGTGCCAGCAGTTACTCACAGGGTTCGAACTATGGCTACACCTTC
>TRBJ1-1|NA|TRBV6-5|NA
CASSLRGTEAFF
TGTGCCAGCAGTCTAAGGGGAACTGAAGCTTTCTTT
>TRBJ2-2|NA|TRBV9|NA
CASSVGRGAISGELFF
TGTGCCAGCAGCGTAGGCCGCGGGGCTATATCCGGGGAGCTGTTTTTT